This T cell receptor beta chain was retrieved from a study of response to subunit inactivated influenza vaccine (dated by TCRdb to the late 2010s). In the study overall: Deep quantitative T cell receptor repertoire profiling was used in the study to track responses to a trivalent subunit inactivated influenza vaccine. Results the study describes overall, beyond this receptor: The authors suggested that each seasonal influenza vaccination may recruit only a limited number of new T cells.

Library preparation employed RT-PCR. Sequenced using an Illumina HiSeq 2500. Starting from the raw public reads, TCRdb applied fastp trimming at Q25, assembled clones with MiXCR and retained in-frame beta chains. Under each unique CDR3 protein, matching rows form one entry showing the most common genes and DNA. This sample lists 160,000 or so distinct CDR3 sequences; approximately 10% were detected once. Roughly an eighth of the sample rests with the top ten. Of note for this clonotype: Its target antigen remains unknown. The sample holds no much larger clone one base away, and base qualities are not on file.

Ends trimmed: V by 5 bases, J by 4 bases; bases unmatched to a gene: 6. Including the terminal cysteine and phenylalanine, the CDR3 comprises 14 residues. Left in the record is the CDR3 DNA by itself, 42 bases read in frame from the first base. CDR1 and CDR2, looked up from the germline V gene, are SGHTA and FQGNSA. The time point tag for this specimen amounts to: approximately 40 days after influenza vaccine administration. This receptor was obtained from a man aged 50 to 59 who received an inactivated influenza vaccine. Donor details come from another sample of the same person, matched by shared clones. This material consisted of non-naive T cells sorted from PBMCs, taken roughly 48 days after vaccination. Per the publication, the cell subset or site label means: memory T cell fraction. The V and J genes are TRBV7-2 and TRBJ1-2; 8 middle bases align to TRBD1. The bases read TGTGCCAGCAGCCCGCCCGGACAGGGCTATGGCTACACCTTC. The resulting protein is CASSPPGQGYGYTF.